This T cell receptor (beta chain) was profiled in a study of shared clonotypes between healthy human individuals. Study observations and caveats: In this cohort, only blood was sampled, and tissue repertoires likely differ.

In germline, CDR1 is ENHRY, CDR2 SYGVKD. The CDR3 runs to 15 residues. Trimming pared 6 bases from V and 0 bases from J, leaving 11 bases between. Every contributor of samples was a Caucasian grown-up residing in Nashville, Tennessee. This clone was recorded only once. Its antigen is unidentified. Some clones are missing from TCRdb's copy, which holds only in-frame ones; the method was immunoSEQ multiplex PCR. Of roughly 2 million clones in the sample, more than 90% were seen once. Source material: naive CD4+ T cells sorted from blood. Subset: CD45RA+ positively selected. V and J are TRBV10-3 and TRBJ1-4; maybe TRBD1 (6 bases). The receptor comes from a young man in good health. The CDR3 coding sequence is TGTGCCATCAGCCAGGGGAGTTCAACTAATGAAAAACTGTTTTTT. This sequence encodes CAISQGSSTNEKLFF.